Listed below are T cell receptor beta chains from one sample, sequenced in a study of T cells after yellow fever vaccination. TCRdb itself ran the 5' RACE reads through MiXCR, one entry per CDR3 protein. The sample consists of roughly 49,000 distinct CDR3 sequences, about 7.9% of them appearing once. The material was CD8+ T cells sorted from PBMCs, obtained less than 18 days after the first yellow fever vaccination. All receptors come from a man younger than 35 who received the YFV17D yellow fever vaccine. Both conserved end residues are part of each CDR3. D genes are given only for firm matches. Size tells how often a clone was seen (once, few, many) or the class of an expanded clone, and some rows leave it out.

J	V	D	size	CDR3	DNA
TRBJ2-1	TRBV5-1	TRBD2	many	CASSAGLAGAYNEQFF	TGCGCCAGCAGCGCTGGCCTAGCGGGGGCCTACAATGAGCAGTTCTTC
TRBJ1-1	TRBV6-2/TRBV6-3	TRBD1	many	CASSYQTNTRQGGLNTEAFF	TGTGCCAGCAGTTACCAAACTAATACAAGACAGGGTGGGCTGAACACTGAAGCTTTCTTT
TRBJ1-2	TRBV25-1	NA	many	CASSAGGGGYTF	TGTGCCAGCAGTGCAGGTGGAGGGGGCTACACCTTC
TRBJ1-6	TRBV5-6	NA	many	CASSLEDSYNSPLHF	TGTGCCAGCAGCTTGGAGGACTCCTATAATTCACCCCTCCACTTT
TRBJ2-7	TRBV7-8	TRBD2	many	CASSWLSGNSYEQYF	TGTGCCAGCAGCTGGCTTAGCGGGAACTCCTACGAGCAGTACTTC
TRBJ2-7	TRBV30	TRBD1	few	CAWSVPRQGNYEQYF	TGTGCCTGGAGTGTCCCAAGACAGGGGAACTACGAGCAGTACTTC
TRBJ1-2	TRBV24-1	NA	many	CATSDFPRDYGYTF	TGTGCCACCAGTGATTTTCCCAGAGACTATGGCTACACCTTC
TRBJ1-1	TRBV4-1	NA	many	CASSLQGVLNTEAFF	TGCGCCAGCAGCCTGCAGGGAGTACTGAACACTGAAGCTTTCTTT
TRBJ2-1	TRBV4-1	NA	few	CASSQDMSQGNEQFF	TGCGCCAGCAGCCAAGATATGTCACAGGGCAATGAGCAGTTCTTC
TRBJ2-3	TRBV6-1	NA	many	CASSPLAGGIDTQYF	TGTGCCAGCAGCCCTCTGGCCGGGGGAATAGATACGCAGTATTTT
TRBJ1-1	TRBV29-1	TRBD1	many	CSVEDPNSDRGLEAFF	TGCAGCGTTGAAGATCCCAACTCCGACAGGGGGCTTGAAGCTTTCTTT
TRBJ2-4	TRBV5-1	NA	many	CASSLSSAKNIQYF	TGCGCCAGCAGCTTGTCTTCAGCCAAAAACATTCAGTACTTC
TRBJ2-7	TRBV27	NA	many	CASRQGTAYEQYF	TGTGCCAGCAGGCAGGGTACAGCCTACGAGCAGTACTTC
TRBJ2-1	TRBV9	NA	few	CASSASSSIAYNEQFF	TGTGCCAGCAGCGCGAGTAGTAGCATAGCCTACAATGAGCAGTTCTTC
TRBJ2-7	TRBV7-6	NA	many	CASSSLQRPFYEQYF	TGTGCCAGCAGCTCCCTCCAGCGGCCCTTCTACGAGCAGTACTTC
TRBJ1-6	TRBV4-2	TRBD1	many	CASSPGQGNSPLHF	TGTGCCAGCAGCCCCGGACAGGGGAATTCACCCCTCCACTTT
TRBJ1-4	TRBV19	NA	many	CASSTLGFQIAGKLFF	TGTGCCAGTAGTACGTTGGGGTTTCAAATTGCTGGAAAACTGTTTTTT
TRBJ2-1	TRBV13	NA	NA	CASSLGRGGADNEQFF	TGTGCCAGCAGCTTAGGCCGAGGTGGGGCCGACAATGAGCAGTTCTTC
TRBJ1-2	TRBV18	NA	many	CASSPNGWANYGYTF	TGTGCCAGCTCGCCGAACGGGTGGGCTAACTATGGCTACACCTTC
TRBJ1-1	TRBV20-1	NA	many	CSAREEQEYTEAFF	TGCAGTGCTAGAGAGGAACAGGAATACACTGAAGCTTTCTTT